The rows below give T cell receptor beta chains drawn from one sample of a study of T cells in Graves' hyperthyroidism and ophthalmopathy. TCRdb re-called the multiplex PCR reads through MiXCR, storing one row per CDR3 protein. The table lists roughly 500,000 distinct CDR3 sequences, 46% of them singletons. Material: peripheral blood or thyroid tissue (not recorded which). These receptor sequences come from an adult woman with Graves' disease, either hyperthyroidism or ophthalmopathy (not recorded which). Both conserved end residues are part of each CDR3. Each record gives: J gene, V gene, CDR3 protein.

>TRBJ1-2|TRBV7-2
CASSQGVSGYGYTF
>TRBJ2-7|TRBV27
CASKPMTESYEQYF
>TRBJ2-7|TRBV19
CASSPLHRRTHSYEQYF
>TRBJ2-7|TRBV7-8
CASSLVRSGSIYEQYF
>TRBJ2-2|TRBV5-1
CASSFSREGGELFF
>TRBJ1-5|TRBV7-9
CASSSVSSTWPQHF
>TRBJ2-2|TRBV5-1
CASSPQANTGELFF
>TRBJ2-7|TRBV10-3
CAISEPGRTSYEQYF
>TRBJ2-7|TRBV5-1
CASAAGGTSGYYEQYF
>TRBJ1-4|TRBV24-1
CATSDTGPGGREKLFF
>TRBJ1-5|TRBV12-3/TRBV12-4
CASRSGTDQPQHF
>NA|TRBV6-6
CASGRKTGGNEQFF
>TRBJ2-5|TRBV7-9
CASSALWTGGGQETQYF
>TRBJ2-5|TRBV2
CASRESRGGLETQYF
>TRBJ1-1|TRBV4-2
CASSQGQMNTEAFF
>TRBJ2-5|TRBV7-9
CASSSSATSGSEETQYF
>TRBJ2-5|TRBV9
CASSVGGATQYF
>TRBJ1-4|TRBV28
CASSHGRENEKLFF
>TRBJ1-1|TRBV10-3
CAISASQGGPNTEAFF
>TRBJ1-1|TRBV6-1
CASNRAGDWTFF
>TRBJ2-5|TRBV29-1
CSVTRTGQKTQYF
>TRBJ2-2|TRBV12-3/TRBV12-4
CASSLRSGPGELFF
>TRBJ2-3|TRBV7-2
CASSLASRGTDTQYF
>TRBJ2-6|TRBV2
CASVGQAGYGANVLTF
>TRBJ1-6|TRBV25-1
CACSAPKRGFNSPLHF
>TRBJ1-5|TRBV20-1
CSAAGGDGETQHF
>TRBJ1-5|TRBV2
CASSAGYQPQHF
>TRBJ2-7|TRBV10-3
CAISEGQRLPEQYF
>TRBJ1-2|TRBV7-2
CASSSDLTHGYTF
>TRBJ2-1|TRBV4-2
CASSQGRTSGSDYEQFF
>TRBJ2-7|TRBV29-1
CSVGLRTFRYEQYF
>TRBJ2-1|TRBV11-2
CASSDGARKETQFF
>TRBJ1-2|TRBV2
CASRAGPNYGYTF